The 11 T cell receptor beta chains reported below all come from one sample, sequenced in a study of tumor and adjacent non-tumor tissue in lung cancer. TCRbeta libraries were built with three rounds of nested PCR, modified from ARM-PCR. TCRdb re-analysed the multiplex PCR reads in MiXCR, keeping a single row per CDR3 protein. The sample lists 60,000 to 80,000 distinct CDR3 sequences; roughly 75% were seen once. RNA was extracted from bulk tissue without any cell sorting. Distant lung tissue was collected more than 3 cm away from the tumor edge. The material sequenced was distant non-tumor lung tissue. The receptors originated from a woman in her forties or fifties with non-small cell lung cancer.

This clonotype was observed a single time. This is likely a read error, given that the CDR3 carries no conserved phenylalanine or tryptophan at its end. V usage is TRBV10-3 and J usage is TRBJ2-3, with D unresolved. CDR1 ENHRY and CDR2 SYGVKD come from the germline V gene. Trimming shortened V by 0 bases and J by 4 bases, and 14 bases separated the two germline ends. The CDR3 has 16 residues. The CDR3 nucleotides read TGTGCCATCAGTGAGTCCTGCGCGACATTTGCAGATACGCAGTATTCT. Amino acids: CAISESCATFADTQYS.

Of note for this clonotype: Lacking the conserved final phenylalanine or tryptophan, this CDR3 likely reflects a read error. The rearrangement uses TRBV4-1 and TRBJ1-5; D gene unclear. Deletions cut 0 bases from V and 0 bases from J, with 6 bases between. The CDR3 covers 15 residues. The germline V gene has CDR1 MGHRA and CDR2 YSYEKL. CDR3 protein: CASSQDLVSNQPQHL. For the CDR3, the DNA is TGCGCCAGCAGCCAAGATCTGGTTAGCAATCAGCCCCAGCATCTT.

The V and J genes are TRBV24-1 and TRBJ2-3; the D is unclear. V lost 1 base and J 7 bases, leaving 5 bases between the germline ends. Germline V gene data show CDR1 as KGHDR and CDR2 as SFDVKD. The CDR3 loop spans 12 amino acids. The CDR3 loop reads CATSDLSNTQYF. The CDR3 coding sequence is TGTGCCACCAGTGATTTATCAAATACGCAGTATTTT.

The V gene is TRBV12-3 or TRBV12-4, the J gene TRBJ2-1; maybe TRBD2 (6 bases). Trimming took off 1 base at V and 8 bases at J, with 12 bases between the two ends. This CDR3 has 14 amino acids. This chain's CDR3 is CASSLGGRSDEQFF. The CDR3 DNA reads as TGTGCCAGCAGTTTAGGTGGGAGGAGTGATGAGCAGTTCTTC.

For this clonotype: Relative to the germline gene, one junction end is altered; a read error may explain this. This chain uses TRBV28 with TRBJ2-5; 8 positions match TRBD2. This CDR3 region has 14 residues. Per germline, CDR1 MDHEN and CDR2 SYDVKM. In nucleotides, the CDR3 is TGTGCCAGCAATTTAAACACCCCCGGGGGGGCCCAGTACTTC. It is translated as CASNLNTPGGAQYF.

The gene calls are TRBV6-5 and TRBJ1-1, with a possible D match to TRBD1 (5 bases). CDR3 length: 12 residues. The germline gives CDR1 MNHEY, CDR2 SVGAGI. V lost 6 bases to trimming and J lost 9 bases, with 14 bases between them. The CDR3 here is CASSEPVGQAFF. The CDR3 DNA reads TGTGCCAGCAGCGAGCCCGTGGGGCAAGCTTTCTTT.

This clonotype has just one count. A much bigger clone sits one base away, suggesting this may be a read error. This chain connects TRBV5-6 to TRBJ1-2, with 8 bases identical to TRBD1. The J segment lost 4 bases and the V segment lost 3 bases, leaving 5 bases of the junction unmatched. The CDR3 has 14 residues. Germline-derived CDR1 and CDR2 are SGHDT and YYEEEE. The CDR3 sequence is CASSWTGPVYGYTF. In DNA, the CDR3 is TGTGCCAGCAGCTGGACAGGGCCCGTCTATGGCTACACCTTC.

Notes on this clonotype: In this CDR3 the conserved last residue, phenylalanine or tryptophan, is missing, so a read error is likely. The CDR3 spells CPSSLGGDEQFL. CDR3 nucleotide sequence: TGTCCCAGTAGCTTAGGAGGCGATGAGCAGTTCTTA. The chain has TRBV11-2 and TRBJ2-1, with a tentative D call TRBD2 (5 bases). This CDR3 region has 12 residues. Germline V gene lookup returns CDR1 SGHAT and CDR2 FQNNGV.

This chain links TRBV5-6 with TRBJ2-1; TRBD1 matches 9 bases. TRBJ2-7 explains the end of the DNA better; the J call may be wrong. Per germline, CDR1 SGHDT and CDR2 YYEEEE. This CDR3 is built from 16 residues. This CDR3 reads CASSADRGEIYHEQYF. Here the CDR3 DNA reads TGTGCCAGCAGCGCTGACAGGGGGGAAATCTACCATGAGCAGTACTTC.

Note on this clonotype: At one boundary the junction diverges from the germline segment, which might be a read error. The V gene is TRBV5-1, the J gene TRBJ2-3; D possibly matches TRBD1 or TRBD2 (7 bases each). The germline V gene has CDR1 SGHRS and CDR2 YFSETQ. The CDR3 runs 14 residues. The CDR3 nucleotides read TGCGCCAGCAGCAGGGACAGCGGGACAGATACGCAGTGTTTT. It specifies CASSRDSGTDTQCF.

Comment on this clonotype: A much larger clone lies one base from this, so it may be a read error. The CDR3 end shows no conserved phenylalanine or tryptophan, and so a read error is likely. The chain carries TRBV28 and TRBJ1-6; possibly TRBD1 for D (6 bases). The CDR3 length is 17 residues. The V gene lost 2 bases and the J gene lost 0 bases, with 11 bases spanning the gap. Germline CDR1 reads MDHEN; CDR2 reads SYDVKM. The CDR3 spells CASSLGGGGSYNSPLHY. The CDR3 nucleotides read TGTGCCAGCAGTTTAGGAGGGGGTGGCTCCTATAATTCACCCCTCCACTAT.